This T cell receptor beta chain is from a study of blood T cell repertoires in COVID-19. On the study more broadly: There were acute and convalescent COVID-19 samples, and they came from the United States, Italy and Spain.

Profiled with immunoSEQ multiplex PCR; TCRdb holds only in-frame clones, not every one. The profile shows under 50,000 clones, less than 85% of them singletons. The CDR3 extends over 15 amino acids. Germline V gene sequence: CDR1 SGHNT, CDR2 YYREEE (reference sequence). The ends were cut back, 1 base at V and 0 bases at J, with 8 bases in the middle. Sequencing was performed on peripheral blood. The chain combines TRBV5-4 with TRBJ1-3, with D hard to call. This clonotype originated in a woman between 70 and 85 years old with acute or convalescent COVID-19. The DNA for the CDR3 is TGTGCCAGCAGCTTGTACGGGAGCTCTGGAAACACCATATATTTT. It yields the protein CASSLYGSSGNTIYF. The entire variable domain, with the rest obtained from reference TRBV5-4 and TRBJ1-3, is as follows: ETGVTQSPTHLIKTRGQQVTLRCSSQSGHNTVSWYQQALGQGPQFIFQYYREEENGRGNFPPRFSGLQFPNYSSELNVNALELDDSALYLCASSLYGSSGNTIYFGEGSWLTVV.